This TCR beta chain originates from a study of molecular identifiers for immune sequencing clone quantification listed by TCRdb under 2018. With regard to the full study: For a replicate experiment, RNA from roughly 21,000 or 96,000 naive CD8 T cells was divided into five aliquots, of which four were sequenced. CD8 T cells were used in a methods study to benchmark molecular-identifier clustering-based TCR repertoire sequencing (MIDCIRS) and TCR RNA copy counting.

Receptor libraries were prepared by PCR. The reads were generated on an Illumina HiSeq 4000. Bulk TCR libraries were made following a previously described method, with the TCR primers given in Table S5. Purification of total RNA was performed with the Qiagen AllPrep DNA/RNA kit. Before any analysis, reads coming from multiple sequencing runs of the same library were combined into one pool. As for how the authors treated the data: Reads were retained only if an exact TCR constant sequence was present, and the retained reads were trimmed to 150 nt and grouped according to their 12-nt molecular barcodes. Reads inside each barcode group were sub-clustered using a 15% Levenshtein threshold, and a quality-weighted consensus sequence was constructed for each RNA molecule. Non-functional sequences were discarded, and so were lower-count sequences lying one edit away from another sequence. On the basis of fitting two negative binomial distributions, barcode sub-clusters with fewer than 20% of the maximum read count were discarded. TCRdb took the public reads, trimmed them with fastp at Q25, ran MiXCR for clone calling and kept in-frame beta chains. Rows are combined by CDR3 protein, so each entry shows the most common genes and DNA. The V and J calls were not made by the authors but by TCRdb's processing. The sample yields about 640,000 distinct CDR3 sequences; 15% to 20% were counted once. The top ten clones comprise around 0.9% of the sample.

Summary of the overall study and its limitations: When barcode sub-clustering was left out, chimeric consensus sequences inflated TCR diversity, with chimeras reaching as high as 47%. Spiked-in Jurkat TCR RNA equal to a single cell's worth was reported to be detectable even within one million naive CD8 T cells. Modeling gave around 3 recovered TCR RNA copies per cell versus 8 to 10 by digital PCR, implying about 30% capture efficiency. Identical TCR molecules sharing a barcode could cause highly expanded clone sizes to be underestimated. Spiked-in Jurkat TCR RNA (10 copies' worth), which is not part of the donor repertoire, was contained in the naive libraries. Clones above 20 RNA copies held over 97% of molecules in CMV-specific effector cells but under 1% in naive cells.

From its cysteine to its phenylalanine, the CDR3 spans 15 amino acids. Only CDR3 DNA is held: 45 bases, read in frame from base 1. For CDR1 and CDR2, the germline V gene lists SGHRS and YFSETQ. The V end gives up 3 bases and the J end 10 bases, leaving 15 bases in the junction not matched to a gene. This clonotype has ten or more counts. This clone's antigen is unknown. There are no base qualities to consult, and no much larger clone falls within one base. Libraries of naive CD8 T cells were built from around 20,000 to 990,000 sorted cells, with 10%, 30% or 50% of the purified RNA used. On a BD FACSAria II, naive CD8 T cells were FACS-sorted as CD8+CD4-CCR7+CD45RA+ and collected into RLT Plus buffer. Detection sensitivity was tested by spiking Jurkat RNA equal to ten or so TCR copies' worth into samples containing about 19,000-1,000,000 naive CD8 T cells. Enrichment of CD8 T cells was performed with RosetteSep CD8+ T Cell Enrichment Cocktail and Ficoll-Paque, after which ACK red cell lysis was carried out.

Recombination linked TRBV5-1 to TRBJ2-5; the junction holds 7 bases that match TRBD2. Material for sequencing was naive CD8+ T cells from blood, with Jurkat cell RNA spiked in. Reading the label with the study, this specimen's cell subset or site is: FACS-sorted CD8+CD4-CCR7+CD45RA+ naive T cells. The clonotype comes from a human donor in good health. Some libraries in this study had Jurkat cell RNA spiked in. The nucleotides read TGCGCCAGCAGCTCTGACGGTCTGGGGGGGGGAGACCAGTACTTC. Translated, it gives CASSSDGLGGGDQYF.